Reported below is one T cell receptor (beta chain). What it binds is not known. This CDR3 spans 14 amino acids. The germline gives CDR1 MDHEN, CDR2 SYDVKM. V lost 6 bases to trimming and J lost 3 bases; unmatched junction nucleotides: 3. The data originate from a study of blood T cells in healthy people across ages. Whole-study findings and limits: In long-lived donors, naive CD4+ cell counts and diversity exceeded those of aged donors.

A second PCR of roughly 7 to 11 cycles used a sample-barcoded 5' primer and a J-beta primer mix. TCRdb reprocessed the 5' RACE reads via MiXCR and lists one record per CDR3 protein. The sample comprises over 500,000 distinct CDR3 sequences, more than 45% of which are singletons, and roughly 14% rests with the top ten. The chain is built from TRBV28 and TRBJ2-3; 10 bases are shared with TRBD1. The sequence came from a woman older than 75 in good health. Sequenced input: blood. The CDR3 nucleotides read TGTGCCAGCAGGACAGGGGGCCGGACAGATACGCAGTATTTT. As protein: CASRTGGRTDTQYF. Full variable domain (rest looked up from reference TRBV28 and TRBJ2-3): DVKVTQSSRYLVKRTGEKVFLECVQDMDHENMFWYRQDPGLGLRLIYFSYDVKMKEKGDIPEGYSVSREKKERFSLILESASTNQTSMYLCASRTGGRTDTQYFGPGTRLTVL.